The clone carrying this TCR beta chain was recorded only once. The data are from a study of T-cell reconstitution after alpha-beta-depleted transplantation in children. V shed 5 bases, J shed 7 bases, and the junction held 16 bases outside the gene matches. The CDR3 totals 16 residues. Germline V lookup: CDR1 DFQATT, CDR2 SNEGSKA (reference sequence). Preparation of the TCRbeta library was carried out with unique molecular identifiers. From the PCR reads, TCRdb called clonotypes with MiXCR, one entry per CDR3 protein. The table has approximately 590,000 distinct CDR3 sequences, under 12% seen once. The material sequenced was PBMCs from the stem cell graft donor, taken from the stem cell graft. The chain carries TRBV20-1 and TRBJ2-1; TRBD2 matches 8 bases. The receptor's source is a human donor who donated a stem cell graft to a child with acute myeloid leukemia. CDR3 sequence: CSALIRSGSTPNEQFF. CDR3 DNA sequence: TGCAGTGCTTTGATACGAAGCGGGAGTACCCCTAATGAGCAGTTCTTC.